The rows below give T cell receptor beta chains drawn from one sample of a study of shared clonotypes between healthy human individuals. The assay was immunoSEQ multiplex PCR, and TCRdb's table has in-frame clones only and misses some. The sample holds 450,000 to 600,000 clones, 79% seen once. The sequencing sample was made of PBMCs. These receptors were obtained from a woman aged 35 to 49 in good health. Some clones in this sample may be carry-over from other donors' samples. The conserved cysteine and the conserved F or W are not part of the CDR3 here. D genes are given only for firm matches.

D	V	CDR3
TRBD2	TRBV5-4	ASSLSGRPEDTQY
TRBD2	TRBV6-1	ASSVSAGDHNEQF
NA	TRBV7-2	ASSPQGGGPQY
TRBD1	TRBV27	ASSLNRDRLIEQF
NA	TRBV30	AWSFGSSYGCT
NA	TRBV7-2	ASSLGGGAGSGTDTQY
TRBD2	TRBV7-3	ASSLRTSGRAGTGELF
NA	TRBV5-4	ASSRTGNTEAF
NA	TRBV27	ASSSIPGNTEAF
NA	TRBV5-1	ASRRETNEKLF
NA	TRBV29-1	SVELTGSGELF
NA	TRBV7-2	ASSGGWGGEQY
NA	TRBV21-1	ASSTPGREAKNIQY
NA	TRBV5-6	ASSLVGGYEQY
TRBD2	TRBV19	ASSGTLAGGSYEQY
NA	TRBV30	AWSVQTNTEAF
TRBD1	TRBV2	ASSMTTGGGSGYT
NA	TRBV30	AWSDGSSGNTIY
NA	TRBV11-3	ASSQSSGNTIY
NA	TRBV30	AWRPERGALNTEAF
NA	TRBV6-1	ASWRGRSNNEQF
NA	TRBV19	ASSPGRGKNIQY
TRBD2	TRBV27	ASSRGSGGKNIQY
NA	TRBV6-1	ASTMSGNTEAF
TRBD1	TRBV29-1	SVGTGGSYEQY
NA	TRBV11-3	ASSLGSETQY
NA	TRBV5-1	ASSLVPASSSYNEQF
NA	TRBV28	ASRDYTGRNSPLH
TRBD1	TRBV18	ASSPPGQGPNQPQH
NA	TRBV19	ASSIGASYGYT
NA	TRBV28	ASSFRQADTQY
NA	TRBV11-2	ASRSGPTAYEQY
TRBD2	TRBV5-1	ASSFDSIRGRSTDTQY
NA	TRBV28	ASCPLNYGYT
NA	TRBV5-5	ASSFGTFSSGANVLT
NA	TRBV18	ASSPLSPSNTGELF
TRBD2	TRBV9	ASSGTSGSSYNEQF
NA	TRBV30	AWSRGANSPLH
NA	TRBV15	ATRTKVSTDTQY
NA	TRBV19	ASSIDLSVLNTEAF
TRBD1	TRBV11-2	ASSLATGTSSPLH